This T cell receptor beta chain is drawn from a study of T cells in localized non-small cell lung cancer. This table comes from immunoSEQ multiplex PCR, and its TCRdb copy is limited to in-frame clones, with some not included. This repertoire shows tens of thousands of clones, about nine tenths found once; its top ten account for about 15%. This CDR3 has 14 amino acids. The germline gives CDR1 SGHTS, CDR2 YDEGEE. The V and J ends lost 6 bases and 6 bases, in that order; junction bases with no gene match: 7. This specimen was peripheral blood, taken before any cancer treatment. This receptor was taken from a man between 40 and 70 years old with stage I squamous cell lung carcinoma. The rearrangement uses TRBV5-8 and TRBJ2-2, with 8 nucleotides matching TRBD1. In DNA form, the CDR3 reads TGTGCCAGCAAGTGGACAGGGATGGCCGGGGAGCTGTTTTTT. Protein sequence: CASKWTGMAGELFF.